The 17 T cell receptor beta chains given below trace back to one sample, sequenced in a study of T-cell memory formation after mild COVID-19. TCRdb re-derived calls from the 5' RACE reads in MiXCR, one entry per CDR3 protein. The sample consists of around 370,000 distinct CDR3 sequences, around 21% of them appearing once. Material for sequencing was PBMCs or a T cell subset sorted from them (not recorded which). The receptor set was obtained from an adult woman who had mild COVID-19 (a few samples of this study predate the infection). Cell type and time point are not known.

V usage is TRBV7-9 and J usage is TRBJ2-7; TRBD1 agrees at 10 bases. Germline CDR1 and CDR2: SEHNR and FQNEAQ (reference sequence). The CDR3 is 16 residues long. V dropped 2 bases and J dropped 4; count of bases not matched to a gene: 8. CDR3 coding DNA: TGTGCCAGCAGCTTAAATCTCGACAGGGGGCGATACGAGCAGTACTTC. It specifies CASSLNLDRGRYEQYF.

This chain connects TRBV5-4 to TRBJ2-2; TRBD2 agrees at 10 bases. Germline-derived CDR1 and CDR2 are SGHNT and YYREEE (reference sequence). The CDR3 has 16 residues. V shed 3 bases and J 5 bases; nucleotides not matched to a gene: 7. DNA of the CDR3: TGTGCCAGCAGCTCTCTAGCGGGGGAGTGGACCGGGGAGCTGTTTTTT. Encoded protein: CASSSLAGEWTGELFF.

This clonotype was detected only a few times. This chain links TRBV12-3 or TRBV12-4 with TRBJ2-3, with a tentative D call TRBD2 (6 bases). Between the trimmed V and J ends, which lost 3 bases and 8 bases, there was a span of 12 bases. This CDR3 is built from 13 residues. The CDR3: CASSFVDGGTQYF. The CDR3 DNA follows: TGTGCCAGCAGTTTTGTGGACGGGGGTACGCAGTATTTT.

The chain recombines TRBV7-2 with TRBJ1-2, with 7 bases matching TRBD1. Germline trimming cut 6 bases from V and 6 bases from J; bases unmatched to any gene: 7. The germline CDR1 and CDR2 sequences are SGHTA and FQGNSA. The CDR3 runs 13 residues. CDR3 sequence: CASREQGINGYTF. CDR3 in DNA: TGTGCCAGCAGGGAACAGGGGATCAATGGCTACACCTTC.

This clonotype was seen more than once but under ten times. The chain carries TRBV7-2 and TRBJ2-1; 8 bases match TRBD2. Germline loops: CDR1 SGHTA, CDR2 FQGNSA. This CDR3 has 14 residues. V trimming: 5 bases; J trimming: 7 bases; junction bases outside the gene matches: 7. The CDR3 DNA reads as TGTGCCAGCAGCCCAGGACTAGCAGAGAATGAGCAGTTCTTC. It translates to CASSPGLAENEQFF.

This clonotype appeared many times. The CDR3 sequence is CASSEEGPRYGYTF. DNA for the CDR3: TGTGCCAGCAGTGAAGAGGGGCCCCGCTATGGCTACACCTTC. The genes are TRBV6-1 and TRBJ1-2; D may be TRBD1 (5 bases). The CDR3 length is 14 residues. V lost 1 base and J lost 4, with 10 bases in between. CDR1 and CDR2 from the germline V gene are MNHNS and SASEGT.

Ten or more counts support this clonotype. J is TRBJ2-5 and V is TRBV20-1; D gene unclear. CDR1 and CDR2 (germline): DFQATT, SNEGSKA (reference sequence). V lost 0 bases and J 7 bases, leaving 9 bases between the germline ends. The CDR3 is made up of 12 amino acids. CDR3 in amino acids: CSARDPLGTQYF. CDR3 DNA: TGCAGTGCTAGAGATCCTTTGGGGACCCAGTACTTC.

The CDR3 DNA is TGCAGTGCAGCCGGACAGGGTGGCGCTGAAGCTTTCTTT. It is translated as CSAAGQGGAEAFF. The V call is TRBV20-1, the J call TRBJ1-1, with TRBD1 matching over 8 bases. The CDR3 has 13 amino acids. The germline V gene has CDR1 DFQATT and CDR2 SNEGSKA (reference sequence). Losses at the gene ends were 6 bases for V and 6 bases for J; bases not matched to a gene: 9.

The chain employs TRBV3-1 and TRBJ2-7, with D hard to call. V was trimmed by 0 bases and J by 3 bases, leaving 6 bases between them. Germline V gives CDR1 LGHDT, CDR2 YNNKEL (reference sequence). CDR3 length: 13 residues. CDR3 loop: CASSQDGRYEQYF. In DNA, the CDR3 is TGTGCCAGCAGCCAAGATGGGCGCTACGAGCAGTACTTC.

The chain employs TRBV5-1 and TRBJ2-3; TRBD2 agrees at 9 bases. This CDR3 spans 17 amino acids. From germline, CDR1 is SGHRS and CDR2 YFSETQ. Trimming took 3 bases from V and 0 from J; bases not matched to a gene: 8. The CDR3 loop is CASSSPSSGDSTDTQYF. DNA for the CDR3: TGCGCCAGCAGCTCACCTTCTAGCGGGGATAGCACAGATACGCAGTATTTT.

This chain links TRBV30 with TRBJ1-5; D not resolved. CDR3 length equals 14 residues. The V and J ends lost 4 bases and 0 bases respectively, with 10 bases between them. The germline V gene has CDR1 GTSNPN and CDR2 SVGIG (reference sequence). This CDR3 reads CAWKGRYSNQPQHF. Here the CDR3 DNA reads TGTGCCTGGAAAGGACGGTATAGCAATCAGCCCCAGCATTTT.

The chain links TRBV27 to TRBJ2-3; tentatively, D is TRBD1 (5 bases). The germline V and J ends were trimmed by 5 bases and 0 bases, with 21 bases remaining between them. CDR3 length: 18 residues. Germline V gene lookup returns CDR1 MNHEY and CDR2 SMNVEV (reference sequence). CDR3 nucleotides: TGTGCCAGCAGTCTTCTCCGGCAGGGTGTGGGAAGCACAGATACGCAGTATTTT. This sequence encodes CASSLLRQGVGSTDTQYF.

This clonotype came up many times. The chain carries TRBV6-5 and TRBJ2-7, with TRBD1 identical over 9 bases. The germline gives CDR1 MNHEY, CDR2 SVGAGI. This CDR3 contains 16 residues. V lost 2 bases and J lost 6; bases outside the gene matches: 11. CDR3 sequence reads: CASSYGTGTGTSEQYF. The CDR3 coding sequence is TGTGCCAGCAGTTACGGAACCGGGACAGGGACCTCCGAGCAGTACTTC.

This chain uses TRBV19 with TRBJ2-3, with 9 bases fitting TRBD2. Germline CDR1 reads LNHDA; CDR2 reads SQIVND (reference sequence). The CDR3 covers 15 residues. The ends lost 6 bases at V and 4 bases at J; junction bases unmatched: 8. Written as DNA, the CDR3 is TGTGCCAGTAGCCCCCAAGCGGGGGGCCCAGATACGCAGTATTTT. It encodes CASSPQAGGPDTQYF. The variable domain in full, completed from reference TRBV19 and TRBJ2-3, reads DGGITQSPKYLFRKEGQNVTLSCEQNLNHDAMYWYRQDPGQGLRLIYYSQIVNDFQKGDIAEGYSVSREKKESFPLTVTSAQKNPTAFYLCASSPQAGGPDTQYFGPGTRLTVL.

Regarding this clonotype: One base away lies a much larger clone, so this may be a sequencing read error. CDR3 loop: CASSQERTGGQETQYF. DNA for the CDR3: TGCGCCAGCAGCCAAGAACGGACAGGGGGTCAAGAGACCCAGTACTTC. The J gene is TRBJ2-5, the V gene TRBV4-1, with 10 bases lining up with TRBD1. V gave up 0 bases and J gave up 2 bases; unmatched junction bases: 3. The CDR3 is made up of 16 amino acids. Germline CDR1 reads MGHRA; CDR2 reads YSYEKL.

A few counts support this clonotype. This sequence joins TRBV7-9 and TRBJ1-6; 8 bases are shared with TRBD1. Germline trimming cut 5 bases from V and 5 bases from J; bases unmatched to any gene: 5. Germline V lookup: CDR1 SEHNR, CDR2 FQNEAQ (reference sequence). The length of the CDR3 is 15 residues. The CDR3 region is CASSLGTGDNSPLHF. CDR3 in DNA: TGTGCCAGCAGCCTCGGGACAGGAGATAATTCACCCCTCCACTTT.

This clonotype came up a few times. The chain carries TRBV5-6 and TRBJ2-6; no firm D call. The germline V and J ends were trimmed by 6 bases and 0 bases, with 10 bases remaining between them. The CDR3 has 15 amino acids. Germline-derived CDR1 and CDR2 are SGHDT and YYEEEE. The CDR3 DNA sequence: TGTGCCAGCACCGAGAGAGGCTCTGGGGCCAACGTCCTGACTTTC. It is translated as CASTERGSGANVLTF.